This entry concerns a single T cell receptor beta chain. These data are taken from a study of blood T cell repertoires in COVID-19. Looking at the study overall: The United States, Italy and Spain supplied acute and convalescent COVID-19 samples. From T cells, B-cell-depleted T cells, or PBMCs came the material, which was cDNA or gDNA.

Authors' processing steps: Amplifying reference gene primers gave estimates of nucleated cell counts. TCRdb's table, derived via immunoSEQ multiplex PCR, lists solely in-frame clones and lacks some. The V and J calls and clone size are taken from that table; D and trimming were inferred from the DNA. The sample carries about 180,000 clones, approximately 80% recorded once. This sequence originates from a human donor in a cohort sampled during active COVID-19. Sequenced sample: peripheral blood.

CDR3 bases: TGTGCCTGGAGTACCGCCGGGACAAATAACGAGCAGTACTTC. It yields the protein CAWSTAGTNNEQYF. The V and J genes are TRBV30 and TRBJ2-7; the D gene is possibly TRBD1 (6 bases). The V end lost 2 bases, the J end lost 5 bases, and 16 bases lay between the germline ends. Germline V gives CDR1 GTSNPN, CDR2 SVGIG (reference sequence). The CDR3 contains 14 residues.